These 30 T cell receptor beta chains were sequenced from one sample in a study of cytomegalovirus exposure and HLA in healthy donors. Amplification used 60 Vbeta primers and 13 Jbeta primers. Clones were read by immunoSEQ multiplex PCR, and TCRdb kept only the in-frame ones, dropping some. The table has some 180,000 clones, around 80% seen once. The sample was PBMCs. The origin of the receptors is a woman aged 25 to 39 in good health and CMV-seronegative.

The chain employs TRBV6-5 and TRBJ1-3; 7 bases are a match to TRBD1. The CDR3 covers 15 residues. Germline V gene data show CDR1 as MNHEY and CDR2 as SVGAGI. With V trimmed by 4 bases and J by 4 bases, 7 bases remained unmatched. The chain's CDR3 is CASSFTGEVGNTIYF. The DNA of the CDR3 is TGTGCCAGCAGTTTCACAGGGGAGGTCGGAAACACCATATATTTT.

This chain uses TRBV25-1 with TRBJ2-2; D may be TRBD1 (5 bases). CDR3 length: 16 amino acids. The V end lost 5 bases, the J end lost 1 base, and 14 bases lay between the germline ends. CDR1 and CDR2 from the germline V gene are MGHDK and SYGVNS. The CDR3, as DNA: TGTGCCAGCAGTACCCCGGCAGGGATGAACACCGGGGAGCTGTTTTTT. It codes for CASSTPAGMNTGELFF.

The V call is TRBV5-1, the J call TRBJ2-1; 8 bases fit TRBD2. J was trimmed by 3 bases and V by 4 bases; bases with no gene match: 9. The CDR3 length is 16 residues. Germline V gene lookup returns CDR1 SGHRS and CDR2 YFSETQ. CDR3 sequence (DNA): TGCGCCAGCAGCCCAGTAGTTGCGGGGGGCTACAATGAGCAGTTCTTC. Its protein product is CASSPVVAGGYNEQFF.

The chain has TRBV18 and TRBJ1-6; the D is unclear. CDR3 length: 19 residues. Deletions cut 6 bases from V and 10 bases from J, with 31 bases between. Germline V gene sequence: CDR1 KGHSH, CDR2 LQKENI. The CDR3 region is CASSPRVGVRSENSSPLHF. In DNA form, the CDR3 reads TGTGCCAGCTCCCCGAGGGTCGGAGTGAGGTCGGAAAATAGCTCACCCCTCCACTTT.

V is TRBV6-1 and J is TRBJ2-1; a possible D gene is TRBD2 (7 bases). Germline lookup yields CDR1 MNHNS and CDR2 SASEGT. V dropped 10 bases and J dropped 4 bases, with 17 bases sitting between them. CDR3 length equals 14 residues. The CDR3 reads CAMLTGGYYNEQFF. The CDR3 region has the DNA TGTGCCATGTTAACGGGGGGCTATTACAATGAGCAGTTCTTC.

CDR3 sequence (DNA): TGTGCCAGCAGCTTAGAGTCTAGCGGGGTTGAGACCCAGTACTTC. It codes for CASSLESSGVETQYF. The V and J genes are TRBV11-1 and TRBJ2-5; 9 bases align to TRBD2. Germline V gene lookup returns CDR1 SGHAT and CDR2 FQDESV (reference sequence). V trimming: 1 base; J trimming: 5 bases; junction bases outside the gene matches: 5. The CDR3 sequence is 15 residues long.

The chain employs TRBV4-3 and TRBJ1-1; tentatively, D is TRBD1 (6 bases). Germline V gene lookup returns CDR1 LGHNA and CDR2 YSLEER. V lost 1 base and J lost 0, with 12 bases in between. This CDR3 contains 16 residues. CDR3 DNA: TGCGCCAGCAGCCAAGGACAGGTACGAATGAACACTGAAGCTTTCTTT. As protein: CASSQGQVRMNTEAFF.

V usage is TRBV6-1 and J usage is TRBJ1-4, with D tentatively TRBD1 (6 bases). Trimming took off 2 bases at V and 5 bases at J, with 12 bases between the two ends. The CDR3 sequence is 15 residues long. The V gene's germline CDR1 is MNHNS and CDR2 SASEGT. The DNA for the CDR3 is TGTGCCAGCAGTGAACTCAGGGGAAGGAATGAAAAACTGTTTTTT. Protein product: CASSELRGRNEKLFF.

The chain joins TRBV6-5 to TRBJ2-1, with TRBD1 matching 8 bases. The length of the CDR3 is 16 residues. Germline CDR1 and CDR2: MNHEY and SVGAGI. Germline trimming cut 2 bases from V and 10 bases from J; bases unmatched to any gene: 13. Here the CDR3 reads CASSYGGRGPESEQFF. In nucleotides, the CDR3 is TGTGCCAGCAGTTACGGGGGCAGGGGGCCCGAGAGCGAGCAGTTCTTC.

This clone came up a few times. The chain is built from TRBV4-1 and TRBJ2-3, with D unclear. CDR1 and CDR2 (germline): MGHRA, YSYEKL. V lost 2 bases and J lost 4, with 7 bases in between. The CDR3 is 13 residues long. In nucleotides, the CDR3 is TGCGCCAGCAGCCAACCTAATGCAGATACGCAGTATTTT. This codes for CASSQPNADTQYF.

The CDR3 reads CAFDRGGETQYF. The CDR3 DNA reads as TGTGCCTTTGACAGGGGTGGGGAGACCCAGTACTTC. The chain has TRBV30 and TRBJ2-5, with 8 bases aligning to TRBD1. CDR1 and CDR2 (germline): GTSNPN, SVGIG (reference sequence). CDR3 length: 12 amino acids. V lost 7 bases, J lost 5 bases, and 6 bases stayed unmatched.

V is TRBV6-5 and J is TRBJ2-7; TRBD1 might be the D (6 bases). Germline V CDR1 and CDR2: MNHEY, SVGAGI. This CDR3 comprises 14 residues. Trimming shortened V by 2 bases and J by 3 bases, and 11 bases separated the two germline ends. CDR3 in amino acids: CASSYGDRNYEQYF. The CDR3 nucleotides read TGTGCCAGCAGTTACGGCGACAGGAACTACGAGCAGTACTTC.

The chain links TRBV11-2 to TRBJ1-4; tentative D call: TRBD1 (5 bases). Trimming left V 1 base short and J 4 bases short, with 10 bases between. The CDR3 contains 15 residues. Germline V CDR1 and CDR2: SGHAT, FQNNGV. CDR3 nucleotide sequence: TGTGCCAGCAGCTTAGTCGGGGGGGATAATGAAAAACTGTTTTTT. As protein: CASSLVGGDNEKLFF.

The chain couples TRBV7-2 to TRBJ2-1; no clear D gene. Trimming shortened V by 1 base and J by 7 bases, and 8 bases separated the two germline ends. The CDR3 contains 13 residues. Germline values: CDR1 SGHTA, CDR2 FQGNSA. CDR3: CASSLEARNEQFF. In DNA, the CDR3 is TGTGCCAGCAGCTTAGAAGCTCGAAATGAGCAGTTCTTC.

The chain recombines TRBV7-9 with TRBJ2-1; TRBD2 agrees at 9 bases. The V gene end was trimmed by 1 base and the J gene end by 2 bases; junction bases not matched to a gene: 9. Per the germline V gene, CDR1 is SEHNR and CDR2 is FQNEAQ (reference sequence). This CDR3 contains 18 residues. DNA for the CDR3: TGTGCCAGCAGCTTAGGGGCGGGGGGGGCTGGCGCCTACAATGAGCAGTTCTTC. Its translation is CASSLGAGGAGAYNEQFF.

The V and J genes are TRBV6-4 and TRBJ2-1; TRBD1 agrees at 9 bases. Trimming at V came to 4 bases and at J to 6 bases, leaving 13 bases not matched to a gene. Germline V CDR1 and CDR2: MRHNA, SNTAGT. There are 17 residues in the CDR3. CDR3 loop: CASSGQDAGQGPNEQFF. In DNA form, the CDR3 reads TGTGCCAGCAGTGGACAAGATGCGGGACAGGGACCCAATGAGCAGTTCTTC.

V is TRBV13 and J is TRBJ1-4, with D possibly matching TRBD1 (6 bases). Germline CDR1 reads PRHDT; CDR2 reads FYEKMQ (reference sequence). The CDR3 length is 16 residues. V was clipped by 0 bases and J by 6 bases, with 14 bases between them. CDR3 DNA sequence: TGTGCCAGCAGCTTAGGGCAGGGGAAGTTCGATGAAAAACTGTTTTTT. Its translation: CASSLGQGKFDEKLFF.

The chain couples TRBV6-5 to TRBJ1-5, with a weak D call TRBD1 (6 bases). CDR3 length: 14 amino acids. Germline assignment: CDR1 MNHEY and CDR2 SVGAGI. Trimming took 6 bases from V and 10 from J, leaving 19 bases between them. CDR3 loop: CASRLDSWGGPQHF. CDR3 coding DNA: TGTGCCAGCAGACTGGACAGCTGGGGGGGTCCCCAGCATTTT.

The genes are TRBV30 and TRBJ1-4, with TRBD1 identical over 7 bases. The CDR3 covers 14 residues. The germline CDR1 and CDR2 sequences are GTSNPN and SVGIG (reference sequence). The J segment lost 7 bases and the V segment lost 3 bases, leaving 8 bases of the junction unmatched. The CDR3 DNA follows: TGTGCCTGGAGGCCCCCTGGGACAGTTGAAAAACTGTTTTTT. This codes for CAWRPPGTVEKLFF.

V and J are TRBV5-4 and TRBJ2-3; maybe TRBD1 (6 bases). This CDR3 region has 14 residues. Trimming cost V 0 bases and J 2 bases, with 7 bases left between them. Germline V lookup: CDR1 SGHNT, CDR2 YYREEE (reference sequence). CDR3 sequence (DNA): TGTGCCAGCAGCTTGGGGGGGCCCACAGATACGCAGTATTTT. Its translation is CASSLGGPTDTQYF. Complete variable domain (other parts from reference TRBV5-4 and TRBJ2-3): ETGVTQSPTHLIKTRGQQVTLRCSSQSGHNTVSWYQQALGQGPQFIFQYYREEENGRGNFPPRFSGLQFPNYSSELNVNALELDDSALYLCASSLGGPTDTQYFGPGTRLTVL.

V is TRBV12-5 and J is TRBJ2-5; 9 nucleotides line up with TRBD1. Looked up from germline, CDR1 is LGHNT and CDR2 is FRNRAP. V dropped 1 base and J dropped 2; count of bases not matched to a gene: 2. The CDR3 extends over 15 amino acids. The CDR3 DNA follows: TGTGCTAGTGGTTTGGGTGGACAGGGGCAAGAGACCCAGTACTTC. Protein: CASGLGGQGQETQYF.

The chain has TRBV9 and TRBJ2-7; perhaps TRBD1 as D (6 bases). CDR1 SGDLS and CDR2 YYNGEE come from the germline V gene. Deletions cut 4 bases from V and 6 bases from J, with 14 bases between. This CDR3 is built from 13 residues. The CDR3 is CASSIGQRAEQYF. CDR3 sequence (DNA): TGTGCCAGCAGCATTGGACAGCGTGCCGAGCAGTACTTC.

The J gene is TRBJ2-3, the V gene TRBV5-4; D remains unclear. Germline V gene sequence: CDR1 SGHNT, CDR2 YYREEE (reference sequence). This CDR3 comprises 13 residues. Trimming cost V 0 bases and J 3 bases, with 5 bases left between them. CDR3 in DNA: TGTGCCAGCAGCTTGGCCGGGACAGATACGCAGTATTTT. This encodes CASSLAGTDTQYF.

This clone was found a few times. The J gene is TRBJ1-5, the V gene TRBV10-3, with D maybe TRBD1 (6 bases). Deletions cut 3 bases from V and 2 bases from J, with 11 bases between. This CDR3 contains 15 residues. The germline V gene encodes CDR1 ENHRY and CDR2 SYGVKD. CDR3 bases: TGTGCCATCAGTGAAGGGGGAATCGGCAATCAGCCCCAGCATTTT. It specifies CAISEGGIGNQPQHF.

The V call is TRBV5-1, the J call TRBJ2-6; tentatively, D is TRBD2 (5 bases). CDR1 is SGHRS, CDR2 YFSETQ, per germline. The CDR3 covers 16 residues. The V and J ends lost 2 bases and 2 bases respectively, with 11 bases between them. As DNA, the CDR3 is TGCGCCAGCAGCTTTACGGGGATAACTGGGGCCAACGTCCTGACTTTC. Its protein is CASSFTGITGANVLTF.

V usage is TRBV4-3 and J usage is TRBJ1-5; D ambiguous. The CDR3 totals 13 residues. Trimming shortened V by 0 bases and J by 4 bases, and 4 bases separated the two germline ends. Germline V gene lookup returns CDR1 LGHNA and CDR2 YSLEER. The CDR3 region is CASSQDLNQPQHF. The CDR3 DNA is TGCGCCAGCAGCCAAGATCTTAATCAGCCCCAGCATTTT.

CDR3 residues: CASSSQKQGQSGANVLTF. For the CDR3, the DNA is TGTGCCAGCAGCTCCCAAAAACAGGGACAATCTGGGGCCAACGTCCTGACTTTC. The chain joins TRBV11-2 to TRBJ2-6; TRBD1 might be the D (6 bases). Germline V gene lookup returns CDR1 SGHAT and CDR2 FQNNGV. The CDR3 loop spans 18 amino acids. V gave up 4 bases and J gave up 1 base, with 17 bases separating them.

This chain joins TRBV2 and TRBJ1-6, with D possibly being TRBD1 (5 bases). With 8 bases removed from V and 9 bases from J, the gap between germline ends came to 14 bases. CDR1 SNHLY and CDR2 FYNNEI come from the germline V gene. The CDR3 extends over 13 amino acids. The CDR3: CASRQGTSSPLHF. CDR3 nucleotide sequence: TGTGCCAGCCGGCAGGGTACAAGTTCACCCCTCCACTTT.

The chain employs TRBV6-5 and TRBJ1-2; D remains ambiguous. The germline CDR1 and CDR2 sequences are MNHEY and SVGAGI. CDR3 length equals 15 residues. Deletions cut 3 bases from V and 4 bases from J, with 15 bases between. The CDR3 loop reads CASSYFGRLGYGYTF. The CDR3 DNA sequence: TGTGCCAGCAGTTATTTCGGGAGGTTAGGCTATGGCTACACCTTC.

The chain couples TRBV9 to TRBJ2-3, with TRBD2 matching over 11 bases. The CDR3 extends over 15 amino acids. The J segment lost 6 bases and the V segment lost 4 bases, leaving 7 bases of the junction unmatched. CDR1 SGDLS and CDR2 YYNGEE come from the germline V gene. CDR3 region: CASSPRLAGGDTQYF. The DNA of the CDR3 is TGTGCCAGCAGCCCCAGGCTAGCGGGGGGTGATACGCAGTATTTT. The whole variable domain, filled in from reference TRBV9 and TRBJ2-3, reads DSGVTQTPKHLITATGQRVTLRCSPRSGDLSVYWYQQSLDQGLQFLIQYYNGEERAKGNILERFSAQQFPDLHSELNLSSLELGDSALYFCASSPRLAGGDTQYFGPGTRLTVL.